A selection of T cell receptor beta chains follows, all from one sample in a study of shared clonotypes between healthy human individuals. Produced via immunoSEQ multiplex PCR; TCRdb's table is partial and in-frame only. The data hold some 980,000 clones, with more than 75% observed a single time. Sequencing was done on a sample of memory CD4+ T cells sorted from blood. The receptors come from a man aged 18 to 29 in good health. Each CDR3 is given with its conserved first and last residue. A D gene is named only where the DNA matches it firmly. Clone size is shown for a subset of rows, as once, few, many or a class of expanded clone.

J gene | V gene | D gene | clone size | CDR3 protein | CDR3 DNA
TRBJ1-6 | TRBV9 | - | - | CASSRLRSPLHF | TGTGCCAGCAGCCGCCTTAGATCACCCCTCCACTTT
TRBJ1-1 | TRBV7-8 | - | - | CASSFQTGTSNTEAFF | TGTGCCAGCAGCTTCCAAACCGGGACATCGAACACTGAAGCTTTCTTT
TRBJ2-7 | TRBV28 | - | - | CASSVAGAGSYEQYF | TGTGCCAGCAGCGTTGCGGGGGCAGGGTCCTACGAGCAGTACTTC
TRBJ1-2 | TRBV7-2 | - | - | CASSLAHLNGYTF | TGTGCCAGCAGCTTAGCCCACTTGAATGGCTACACCTTC
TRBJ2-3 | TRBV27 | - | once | CASSLWGADTQYF | TGTGCCAGCTCCCTTTGGGGGGCAGATACGCAGTATTTT
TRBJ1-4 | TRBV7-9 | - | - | CASSLREGVPTNEKLFF | TGTGCCAGCAGCTTAAGGGAGGGGGTCCCAACTAATGAAAAACTGTTTTTT
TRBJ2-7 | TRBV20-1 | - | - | CSASEGLEQYF | TGCAGTGCTAGTGAGGGGCTCGAGCAGTACTTC
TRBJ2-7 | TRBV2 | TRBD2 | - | CASSDMAGVLGEQYF | TGTGCCAGCAGTGATATGGCGGGGGTCTTGGGAGAGCAGTACTTC
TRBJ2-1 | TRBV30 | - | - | CAWSGASFGEQFF | TGTGCCTGGAGTGGGGCTAGCTTCGGTGAGCAGTTCTTC
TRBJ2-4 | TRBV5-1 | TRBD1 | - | CASSTGTVENIQYF | TGCGCCAGCAGCACCGGGACAGTAGAAAACATTCAGTACTTC
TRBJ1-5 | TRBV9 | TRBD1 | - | CASSPGGFGNQPQHF | TGTGCCAGCAGCCCAGGGGGTTTCGGAAATCAGCCCCAGCATTTT